This T cell receptor beta chain derives from a study of cytomegalovirus exposure and HLA in healthy donors. Study-wide results and limits: Reports indicate that TCR beta sequences accurately predicted the HLA-A and HLA-B alleles of most subjects.

This CDR3 comprises 13 residues. The germline V gene encodes CDR1 MNHEY and CDR2 SVGAGI. V was trimmed by 3 bases and J by 5 bases, leaving 8 bases between them. PCR employed 60 Vbeta and 13 Jbeta primers. Profiling relied on immunoSEQ multiplex PCR, and the TCRdb table lists in-frame clones only, not all of them. This sample yields fewer than 250,000 clones, of which over 70% are seen a single time; 1% to 1.5% belongs to the top ten. As regards this clone: Antigen: not known.

The source material was PBMCs. This chain links TRBV6-5 with TRBJ1-5, with D possibly TRBD1 on 6 matching bases. The receptor comes from a man aged 30 to 39 in good health and CMV-seronegative. This CDR3 reads CASSYGGHQPQHF. The CDR3 region has the DNA TGTGCCAGCAGTTATGGGGGCCATCAGCCCCAGCATTTT.